At least ten counts were recorded for the clone carrying this TCR beta chain. Its specificity is not known. The germline CDR1 and CDR2 sequences are MGHRA and YSYEKL. There are 15 residues in the CDR3. Trimming stripped 1 base from V and 4 bases from J, with 11 bases between. This entry comes from a study of lung T cells in sarcoidosis with Löfgren's syndrome. TCRdb passed the reads through MiXCR, listing each CDR3 protein once. This sample has 15,000 to 25,000 distinct CDR3 sequences, with around 20% found just once. Study outcomes and limitations: TRBV2 was the preferred pairing partner of TRAV12-1, with similar CDR3s. Multiple Löfgren's syndrome patients reportedly shared TRAV12-1 and TRBV2 CDR3 motifs.

The chain recombines TRBV4-1 with TRBJ2-4; D gene uncertain. The receptor was isolated from a human donor with sarcoidosis (Löfgren's syndrome or another form), or a control subject (not recorded which). What was sequenced was CD4+ T cells from bronchoalveolar lavage. In nucleotides, the CDR3 is TGCGCCAGCAGCCAAGTATCAACTGGTAAAAACATTCAGTACTTC. Protein: CASSQVSTGKNIQYF.